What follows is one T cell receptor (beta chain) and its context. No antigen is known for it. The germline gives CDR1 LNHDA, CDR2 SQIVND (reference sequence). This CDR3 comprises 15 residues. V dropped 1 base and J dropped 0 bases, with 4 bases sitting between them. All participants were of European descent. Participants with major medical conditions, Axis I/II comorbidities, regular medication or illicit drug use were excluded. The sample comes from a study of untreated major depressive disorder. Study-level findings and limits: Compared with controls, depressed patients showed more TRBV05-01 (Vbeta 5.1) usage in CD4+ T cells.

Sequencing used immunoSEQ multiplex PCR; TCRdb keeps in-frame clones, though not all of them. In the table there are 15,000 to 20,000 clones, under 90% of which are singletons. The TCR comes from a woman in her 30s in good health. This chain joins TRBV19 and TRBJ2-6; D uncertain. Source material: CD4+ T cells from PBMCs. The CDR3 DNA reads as TGTGCCAGTAGTATAGGAAGCTCTGGGGCCAACGTCCTGACTTTC. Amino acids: CASSIGSSGANVLTF.